Here is one T cell receptor (beta chain) with its context. Its matching antigen is unknown. This entry belongs to a study of T cells expressing NK-cell markers. About the research overall: Source material for TCR beta repertoires consisted of sorted CD3+CD56+NKG2C+, CD3+CD56+NKG2C- and CD3+CD56-NKG2C+ T cells.

The CDR3 extends over 16 amino acids. The V gene's germline CDR1 is DFQATT and CDR2 SNEGSKA (reference sequence). Overall study results and limits: Each of roughly 6 donors carried dominant NKG2C+ clonotypes accounting for about 1.0-7.0% of CD8+ T cells.

TCRdb reprocessed the 5' RACE reads, keeping one entry per CDR3 protein, no DNA. With a few hundred thousand distinct CDR3 sequences in the sample, the ten largest clones hold around 5.3%. Specimen: blood T cells: a sorted CD56 or NKG2C T cell subset, CD4+ or CD8+ T cells, or bulk PBMC T cells (not recorded which). The source is a man aged 18-70 years in good health. The rearrangement joins TRBV20-1 to TRBJ2-1; absent DNA, TCRdb's TRBD2 call cannot be checked. The CDR3 region is CSARDFLAGGLGEQFF.